Below are 20 T cell receptor beta chains sequenced from a single sample in a study of cytomegalovirus exposure and HLA in healthy donors. PCR involved 60 Vbeta and 13 Jbeta primers. This table comes from immunoSEQ multiplex PCR, and its TCRdb copy is limited to in-frame clones, with some not included. The top ten clones hold 1.6% of a sample with 150,000 or so clones, more than 60% of them seen once. The sequenced sample was PBMCs. The receptors come from a female donor in good health and CMV-seronegative.

The V gene is TRBV27, the J gene TRBJ2-3, with D possibly being TRBD2 (5 bases). V lost 2 bases to trimming and J lost 2 bases, with 11 bases between them. Germline CDR1 MNHEY, CDR2 SMNVEV (reference sequence). The CDR3 runs to 15 residues. The CDR3 spells CASSLGLADTDTQYF. The DNA for the CDR3 is TGTGCCAGCAGTTTAGGTCTAGCAGACACAGATACGCAGTATTTT.

The CDR3 DNA reads TGTGCCAGCACCCCAAGGGGGGGGAATCAGCCCCAGCATTTT. This encodes CASTPRGGNQPQHF. The chain employs TRBV6-5 and TRBJ1-5, with TRBD1 as a possible D gene (6 bases). Trimming shortened V by 7 bases and J by 4 bases, and 14 bases separated the two germline ends. Per the germline V gene, CDR1 is MNHEY and CDR2 is SVGAGI. This CDR3 contains 14 residues.

The chain is built from TRBV21-1 and TRBJ1-3. TRBV21-1 is flagged as a pseudogene. The CDR3 sequence is 18 residues long. CDR3 residues: CASSTRPGRGCSGNTIYF. CDR3 in DNA: TGTGCCAGCAGCACCCGACCGGGGCGGGGCTGCTCTGGAAACACCATATATTTT.

V is TRBV28 and J is TRBJ1-4; 12 nucleotides align to TRBD1. The germline V gene encodes CDR1 MDHEN and CDR2 SYDVKM. The length of the CDR3 is 15 residues. After removal of 5 bases from V and 8 bases from J, the junction contained 6 bases not matched to a gene. The CDR3 nucleotides are TGTGCCAGCAGTCTTGGGACAGGGGGCCGGGAAAAACTGTTTTTT. It is translated as CASSLGTGGREKLFF.

The gene calls are TRBV5-6 and TRBJ2-7; tentatively, D is TRBD2 (6 bases). V dropped 3 bases and J dropped 7 bases, with 11 bases sitting between them. The germline V gene has CDR1 SGHDT and CDR2 YYEEEE. The CDR3 runs to 12 residues. CDR3 loop: CASSWGLGEQYF. In nucleotides, the CDR3 is TGTGCCAGCAGCTGGGGACTGGGGGAGCAGTACTTC.

The chain recombines TRBV14 with TRBJ1-4; 8 bases align to TRBD1. The CDR3 totals 15 residues. Germline V CDR1 and CDR2: SGHDN, FVKESK. After removal of 3 bases from V and 5 bases from J, the junction contained 5 bases not matched to a gene. CDR3: CASSQPGTGNEKLFF. CDR3 nucleotide sequence: TGTGCCAGCAGCCAGCCCGGGACAGGCAATGAAAAACTGTTTTTT.

J is TRBJ2-2 and V is TRBV7-2; 7 bases are shared with TRBD1. V shed 6 bases and J 6 bases; nucleotides not matched to a gene: 7. Germline CDR1 reads SGHTA; CDR2 reads FQGNSA. The CDR3 covers 14 residues. CDR3 DNA: TGTGCCAGCAGGGGACAGATCGTTGCCGGGGAGCTGTTTTTT. The encoded protein is CASRGQIVAGELFF.

The gene calls are TRBV27 and TRBJ2-7, with a tentative D call TRBD2 (6 bases). The CDR3 extends over 17 amino acids. Germline values: CDR1 MNHEY, CDR2 SMNVEV (reference sequence). V lost 1 base and J lost 5, with 21 bases in between. CDR3 in amino acids: CASSLCADSGCLDEQYF. The CDR3 coding sequence is TGTGCCAGCAGTTTATGCGCCGACAGCGGGTGCTTGGACGAGCAGTACTTC.

V gene TRBV27 combines with J gene TRBJ2-7; 8 bases fit TRBD2. This CDR3 region has 15 residues. V was pared by 6 bases and J by 5 bases, with 12 bases of the junction left unmatched. The germline V gene has CDR1 MNHEY and CDR2 SMNVEV (reference sequence). The CDR3 coding sequence is TGTGCCAGCAGCCCCAAGCCGGGAGGGACCCACGAGCAGTACTTC. It encodes CASSPKPGGTHEQYF.

This clone was observed once. This chain uses TRBV27 with TRBJ2-5; D might be TRBD2 (6 bases). TRBJ2-7 explains the end of the DNA better; the J call may be wrong. This CDR3 comprises 15 residues. CDR1 MNHEY and CDR2 SMNVEV come from the germline V gene (reference sequence). The CDR3 DNA follows: TGTGCCAGCAGTTTATACCCTAGCGTCACCTACGAGCAGTACTTC. Translated: CASSLYPSVTYEQYF.

This clone appeared once. The chain is built from TRBV4-2 and TRBJ2-3, with D possibly TRBD2 on 6 matching bases. Trimming stripped 0 bases from V and 0 bases from J, with 10 bases between. The V gene's germline CDR1 is LGHNA and CDR2 YNFKEQ. The CDR3 runs to 16 residues. The CDR3 reads CASSQDYGGSTDTQYF. The CDR3 region has the DNA TGTGCCAGCAGCCAAGACTACGGGGGTAGCACAGATACGCAGTATTTT.

The rearrangement links TRBV19 to TRBJ2-1, with TRBD2 identical over 11 bases. With 0 bases clipped from V and 7 bases from J, the junction kept 14 bases outside the gene matches. CDR1 and CDR2 from the germline V gene are LNHDA and SQIVND (reference sequence). This CDR3 spans 19 amino acids. This CDR3 is CASSIDSRIAGGPGNEQFF. CDR3 nucleotides: TGTGCCAGTAGTATAGATAGCCGGATAGCGGGGGGGCCGGGTAATGAGCAGTTCTTC.

A remark on this clone: Other DNA sequences in the sample encode the same CDR3. The chain carries TRBV27 and TRBJ2-7; 10 bases map to TRBD2. The CDR3 length is 18 residues. Germline V gene data show CDR1 as MNHEY and CDR2 as SMNVEV (reference sequence). V was clipped by 5 bases and J by 0 bases; unmatched bases: 13. DNA for the CDR3: TGTGCCAGCAGTCTACGGACTAGCGGAGCCGGGAGCTCCTACGAGCAGTACTTC. Its translation is CASSLRTSGAGSSYEQYF.

The V and J genes are TRBV11-2 and TRBJ2-7; 7 nucleotides match TRBD1. The CDR3 loop spans 14 amino acids. V shed 7 bases, J shed 0 bases, and the junction held 6 bases outside the gene matches. Germline values: CDR1 SGHAT, CDR2 FQNNGV. DNA for the CDR3: TGTGCCAGCACCCTAGGGGACAGCTCCTACGAGCAGTACTTC. It yields the protein CASTLGDSSYEQYF. The whole variable domain, remainder taken from reference TRBV11-2 and TRBJ2-7, is EAGVAQSPRYKIIEKRQSVAFWCNPISGHATLYWYQQILGQGPKLLIQFQNNGVVDDSQLPKDRFSAERLKGVDSTLKIQPAKLEDSAVYLCASTLGDSSYEQYFGPGTRLTVT.

The J gene is TRBJ2-3, the V gene TRBV7-2, with no clear D. There are 12 residues in the CDR3. The germline V gene has CDR1 SGHTA and CDR2 FQGNSA. Deletions cut 3 bases from V and 2 bases from J, with 3 bases between. The chain's CDR3 is CASSFYTDTQYF. DNA for the CDR3: TGTGCCAGCAGCTTTTACACAGATACGCAGTATTTT. The complete variable domain, with remaining parts taken from reference TRBV7-2 and TRBJ2-3, reads GAGVSQSPSNKVTEKGKDVELRCDPISGHTALYWYRQSLGQGLEFLIYFQGNSAPDKSGLPSDRFSAERTGGSVSTLTIQRTQQEDSAVYLCASSFYTDTQYFGPGTRLTVL.

The chain is built from TRBV7-9 and TRBJ2-3, with a weak D call TRBD2 (5 bases). The V end was cut by 5 bases, the J end by 1 base, with 19 bases between. Germline CDR1 SEHNR, CDR2 FQNEAQ (reference sequence). There are 17 residues in the CDR3. As DNA, the CDR3 is TGTGCCAGCAGCCCCCCCCGGGAAACTAGGGGCACAGATACGCAGTATTTT. Translating it yields CASSPPRETRGTDTQYF.

The chain uses TRBV27 and TRBJ1-2; 7 bases align to TRBD1. The CDR3 loop spans 13 amino acids. Germline loops: CDR1 MNHEY, CDR2 SMNVEV (reference sequence). Germline trimming cut 3 bases from V and 5 bases from J; bases unmatched to any gene: 3. The CDR3 DNA reads TGTGCCAGCAGTTTTACACAGGGGTATGGCTACACCTTC. Protein product: CASSFTQGYGYTF.

The V and J genes are TRBV2 and TRBJ2-1; unclear D gene. V lost 6 bases, J lost 8 bases, and 8 bases lay in between. The CDR3 covers 11 residues. The germline V gene encodes CDR1 SNHLY and CDR2 FYNNEI. The CDR3 loop reads CASSGLYEQFF. The DNA for the CDR3 is TGTGCCAGCAGCGGGTTGTATGAGCAGTTCTTC.

This sequence joins TRBV28 and TRBJ1-2; no reliable D call. With 0 bases removed from V and 3 bases from J, the gap between germline ends came to 5 bases. CDR1 is MDHEN and CDR2 is SYDVKM in the germline V gene. This CDR3 has 13 amino acids. CDR3 DNA: TGTGCCAGCAGTTTATGGGCGGACTATGGCTACACCTTC. This encodes CASSLWADYGYTF.

In this sample, this clone turned up a few times. The V gene is TRBV15, the J gene TRBJ1-5, with a tentative D call TRBD1 (6 bases). Trimming stripped 0 bases from V and 6 bases from J, with 21 bases between. The CDR3 totals 18 residues. Germline CDR1 reads LNHNV; CDR2 reads YYDKDF (reference sequence). The CDR3 loop reads CATSRDLRTLRGVQPQHF. The CDR3 nucleotides are TGTGCCACCAGCAGAGATTTAAGGACACTCAGGGGCGTTCAGCCCCAGCATTTT.